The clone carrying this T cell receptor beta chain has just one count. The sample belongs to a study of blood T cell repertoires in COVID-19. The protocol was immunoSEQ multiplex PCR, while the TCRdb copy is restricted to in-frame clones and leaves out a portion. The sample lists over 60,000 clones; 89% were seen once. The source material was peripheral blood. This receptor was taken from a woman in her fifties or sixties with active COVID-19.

CDR3 nucleotide sequence: TGTGCCAGCAGCGTAGACAGTTTCTCCTACAATGAGCAGTTCTTC. It yields the protein CASSVDSFSYNEQFF. The chain combines TRBV9 with TRBJ2-1, with D hard to call. Germline V CDR1 and CDR2: SGDLS, YYNGEE. V dropped 0 bases and J dropped 0 bases, with 7 bases sitting between them. CDR3 length: 15 residues.